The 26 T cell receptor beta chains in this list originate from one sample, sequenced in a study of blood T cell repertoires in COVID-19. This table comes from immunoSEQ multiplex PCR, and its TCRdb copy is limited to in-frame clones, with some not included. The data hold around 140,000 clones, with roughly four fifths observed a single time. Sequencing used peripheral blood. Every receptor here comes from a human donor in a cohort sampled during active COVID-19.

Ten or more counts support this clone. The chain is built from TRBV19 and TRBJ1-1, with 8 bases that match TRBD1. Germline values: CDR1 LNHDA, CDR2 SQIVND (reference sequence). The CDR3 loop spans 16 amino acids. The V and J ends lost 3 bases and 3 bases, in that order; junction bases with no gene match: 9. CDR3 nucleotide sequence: TGTGCCAGTAGTATCCGGACAGGGTTAGGTGACACTGAAGCTTTCTTT. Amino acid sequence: CASSIRTGLGDTEAFF.

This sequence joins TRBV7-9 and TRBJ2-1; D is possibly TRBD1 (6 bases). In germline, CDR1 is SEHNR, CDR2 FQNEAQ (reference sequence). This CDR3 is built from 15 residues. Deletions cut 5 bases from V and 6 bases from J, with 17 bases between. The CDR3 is CASSDTGTPRNEQFF. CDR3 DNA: TGTGCCAGCAGCGATACAGGGACACCACGCAATGAGCAGTTCTTC.

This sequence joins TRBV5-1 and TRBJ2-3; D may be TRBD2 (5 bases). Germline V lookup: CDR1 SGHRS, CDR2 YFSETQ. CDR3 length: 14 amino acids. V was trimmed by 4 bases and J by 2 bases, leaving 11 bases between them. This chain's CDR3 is CASSPEGYTDTQYF. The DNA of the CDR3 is TGCGCCAGCAGCCCCGAGGGCTACACAGATACGCAGTATTTT.

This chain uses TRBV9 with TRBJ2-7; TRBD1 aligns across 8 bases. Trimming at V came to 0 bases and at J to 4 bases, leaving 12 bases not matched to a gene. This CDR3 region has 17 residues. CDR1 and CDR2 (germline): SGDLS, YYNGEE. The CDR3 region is CASSVGPGTGASYEQYF. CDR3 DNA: TGTGCCAGCAGCGTAGGCCCCGGGACAGGCGCTTCTTACGAGCAGTACTTC.

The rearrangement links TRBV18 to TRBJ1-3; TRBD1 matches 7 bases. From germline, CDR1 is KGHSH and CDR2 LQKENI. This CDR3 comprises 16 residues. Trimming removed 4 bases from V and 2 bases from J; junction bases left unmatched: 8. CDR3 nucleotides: TGTGCCAGCTCACGAGAACAGGGGCTCGCTGGAAACACCATATATTTT. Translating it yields CASSREQGLAGNTIYF.

The CDR3 protein is CASSELGQGSEQYF. The CDR3 coding sequence is TGTGCCAGCAGTGAATTGGGACAGGGGTCCGAGCAGTACTTC. This chain joins TRBV6-1 and TRBJ2-7; 10 nucleotides align to TRBD1. The CDR3 is made up of 14 amino acids. Trimming cost V 2 bases and J 6 bases; bases outside gene matches: 4. The germline V gene has CDR1 MNHNS and CDR2 SASEGT.

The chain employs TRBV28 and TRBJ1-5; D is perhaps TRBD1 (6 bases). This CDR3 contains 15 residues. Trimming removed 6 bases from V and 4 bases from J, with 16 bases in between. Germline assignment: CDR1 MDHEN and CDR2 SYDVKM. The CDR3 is CASSPQGGRNQPQHF. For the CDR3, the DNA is TGTGCCAGCAGCCCACAGGGCGGCAGGAATCAGCCCCAGCATTTT.

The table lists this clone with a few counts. CDR3 nucleotides: TGTGCCAGTACACCCCCAGGTGAGAGTGGCTACACCTTC. Its translation is CASTPPGESGYTF. The chain has TRBV19 and TRBJ1-2; D remains ambiguous. Germline V gives CDR1 LNHDA, CDR2 SQIVND (reference sequence). This CDR3 has 13 residues. V shed 7 bases and J shed 7 bases, with 16 bases lying between them.

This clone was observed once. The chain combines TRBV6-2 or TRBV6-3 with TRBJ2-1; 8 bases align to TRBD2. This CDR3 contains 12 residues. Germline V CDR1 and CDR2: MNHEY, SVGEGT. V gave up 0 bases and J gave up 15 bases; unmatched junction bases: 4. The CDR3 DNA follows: TGTGCCAGCAGTTACTCGGTGCGGGAGGTGTTCTTC. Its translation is CASSYSVREVFF.

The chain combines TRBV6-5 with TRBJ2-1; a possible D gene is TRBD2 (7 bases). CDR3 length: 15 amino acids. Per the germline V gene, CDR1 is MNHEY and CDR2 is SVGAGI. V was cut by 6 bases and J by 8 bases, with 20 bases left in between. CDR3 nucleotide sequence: TGTGCCAGCAGCGCGCGGGGGCTAGCGATCGATGAGCAGTTCTTC. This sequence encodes CASSARGLAIDEQFF.

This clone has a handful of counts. CDR3: CASSEFDSGATGELFF. In DNA, the CDR3 is TGTGCCAGCAGTGAATTTGATAGTGGGGCCACCGGGGAGCTGTTTTTT. The gene calls are TRBV25-1 and TRBJ2-2; D might be TRBD1 (5 bases). The ends were cut back, 1 base at V and 4 bases at J, with 13 bases in the middle. This CDR3 has 16 residues. The germline gives CDR1 MGHDK, CDR2 SYGVNS. The full variable domain, completed using reference TRBV25-1 and TRBJ2-2, is EADIYQTPRYLVIGTGKKITLECSQTMGHDKMYWYQQDPGMELHLIHYSYGVNSTEKGDLSSESTVSRIRTEHFPLTLESARPSHTSQYLCASSEFDSGATGELFFGEGSRLTVL.

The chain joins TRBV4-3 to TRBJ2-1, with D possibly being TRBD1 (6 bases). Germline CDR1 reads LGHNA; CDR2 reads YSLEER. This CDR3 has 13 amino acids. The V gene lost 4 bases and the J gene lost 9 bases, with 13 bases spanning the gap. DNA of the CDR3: TGCGCCAGCAGCCGCACTAGGGGGTCTGAGCAGTTCTTC. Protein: CASSRTRGSEQFF.

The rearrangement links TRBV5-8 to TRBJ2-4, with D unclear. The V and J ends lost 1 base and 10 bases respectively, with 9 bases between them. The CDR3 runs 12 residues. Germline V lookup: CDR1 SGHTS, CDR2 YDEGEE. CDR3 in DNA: TGTGCCAGCAGCTTGCGTGGGCCGATTCAGTACTTC. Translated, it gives CASSLRGPIQYF.

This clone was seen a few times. The DNA of the CDR3 is TGTGCCAGCCAAGGGACAGGGGGATTTGGAGAAGCTTTCTTT. Its translation: CASQGTGGFGEAFF. The chain links TRBV9 to TRBJ1-1, with 11 nucleotides matching TRBD1. V was pared by 7 bases and J by 8 bases, with 10 bases of the junction left unmatched. This CDR3 comprises 14 residues. CDR1 is SGDLS, CDR2 YYNGEE, per germline. Based on the CDR3 plus reference TRBV9 and TRBJ1-1, the full variable domain is DSGVTQTPKHLITATGQRVTLRCSPRSGDLSVYWYQQSLDQGLQFLIQYYNGEERAKGNILERFSAQQFPDLHSELNLSSLELGDSALYFCASQGTGGFGEAFFGQGTRLTVV.

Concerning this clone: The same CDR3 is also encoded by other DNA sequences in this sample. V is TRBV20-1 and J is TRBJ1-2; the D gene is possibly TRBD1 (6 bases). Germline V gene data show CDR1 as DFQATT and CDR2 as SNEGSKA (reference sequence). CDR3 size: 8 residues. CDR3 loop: CRGAGYTF. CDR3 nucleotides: TGCAGGGGGGCCGGCTACACCTTC.

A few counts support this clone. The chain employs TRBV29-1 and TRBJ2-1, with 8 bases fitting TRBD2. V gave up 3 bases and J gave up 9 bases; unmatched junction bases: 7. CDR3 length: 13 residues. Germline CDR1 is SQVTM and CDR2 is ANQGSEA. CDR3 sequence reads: CSVDERENSEQFF. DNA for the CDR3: TGCAGCGTTGACGAGCGGGAGAACAGTGAGCAGTTCTTC.

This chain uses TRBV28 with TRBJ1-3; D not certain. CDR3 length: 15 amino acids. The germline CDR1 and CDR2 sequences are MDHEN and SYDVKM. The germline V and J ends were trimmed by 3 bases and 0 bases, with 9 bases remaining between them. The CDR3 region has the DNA TGTGCCAGCAGTTTCGGCGGTAGCTCTGGAAACACCATATATTTT. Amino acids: CASSFGGSSGNTIYF.

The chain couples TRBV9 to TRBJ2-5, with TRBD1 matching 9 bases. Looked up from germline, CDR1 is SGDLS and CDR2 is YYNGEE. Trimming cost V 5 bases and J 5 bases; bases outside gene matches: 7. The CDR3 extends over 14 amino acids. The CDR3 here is CASSPGQGRETQYF. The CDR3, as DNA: TGTGCCAGCAGTCCAGGACAGGGGAGGGAGACCCAGTACTTC.

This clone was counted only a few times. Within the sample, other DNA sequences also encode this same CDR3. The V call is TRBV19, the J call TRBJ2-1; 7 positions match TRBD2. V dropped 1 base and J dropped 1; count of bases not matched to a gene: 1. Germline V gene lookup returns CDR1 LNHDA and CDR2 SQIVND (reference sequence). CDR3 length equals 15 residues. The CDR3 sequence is CASSIGGGSYNEQFF. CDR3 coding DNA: TGTGCCAGTAGTATAGGGGGGGGGTCCTACAATGAGCAGTTCTTC. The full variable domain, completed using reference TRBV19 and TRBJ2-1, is DGGITQSPKYLFRKEGQNVTLSCEQNLNHDAMYWYRQDPGQGLRLIYYSQIVNDFQKGDIAEGYSVSREKKESFPLTVTSAQKNPTAFYLCASSIGGGSYNEQFFGPGTRLTVL.

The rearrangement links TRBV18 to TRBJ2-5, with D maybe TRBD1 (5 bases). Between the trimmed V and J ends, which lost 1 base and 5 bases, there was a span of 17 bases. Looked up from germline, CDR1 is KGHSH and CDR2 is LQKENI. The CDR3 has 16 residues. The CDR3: CASSPQQPQDGETQYF. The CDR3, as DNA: TGTGCCAGCTCACCACAACAGCCACAGGATGGGGAGACCCAGTACTTC.

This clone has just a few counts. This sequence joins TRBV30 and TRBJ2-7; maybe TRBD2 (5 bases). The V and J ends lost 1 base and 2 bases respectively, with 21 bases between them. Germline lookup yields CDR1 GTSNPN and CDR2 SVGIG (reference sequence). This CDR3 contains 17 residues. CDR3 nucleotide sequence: TGTGCCTGGAGTGACCCACGGGGAGCGGCTACAACCTACGAGCAGTACTTC. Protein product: CAWSDPRGAATTYEQYF.

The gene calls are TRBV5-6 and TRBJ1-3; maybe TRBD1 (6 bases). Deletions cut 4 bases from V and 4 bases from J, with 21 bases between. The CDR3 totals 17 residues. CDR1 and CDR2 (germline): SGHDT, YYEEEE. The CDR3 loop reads CASSTNPGAGRGNTIYF. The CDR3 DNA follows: TGTGCCAGCAGCACAAATCCAGGGGCCGGTCGGGGAAACACCATATATTTT.

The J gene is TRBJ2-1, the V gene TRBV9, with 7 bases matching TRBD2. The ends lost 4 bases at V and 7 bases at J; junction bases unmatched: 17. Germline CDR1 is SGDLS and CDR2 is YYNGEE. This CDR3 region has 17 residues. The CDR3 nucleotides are TGTGCCAGCAGCCCGAACCCCTCCAGCGGGATAAGGAATGAGCAGTTCTTC. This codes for CASSPNPSSGIRNEQFF.

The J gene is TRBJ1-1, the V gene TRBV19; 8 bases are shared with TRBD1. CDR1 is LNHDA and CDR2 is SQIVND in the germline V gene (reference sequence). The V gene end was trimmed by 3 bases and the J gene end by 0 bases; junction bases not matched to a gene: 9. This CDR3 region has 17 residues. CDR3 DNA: TGTGCCAGTAGTATTCTGGGCAGGGGGCGCCTGAACACTGAAGCTTTCTTT. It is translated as CASSILGRGRLNTEAFF.

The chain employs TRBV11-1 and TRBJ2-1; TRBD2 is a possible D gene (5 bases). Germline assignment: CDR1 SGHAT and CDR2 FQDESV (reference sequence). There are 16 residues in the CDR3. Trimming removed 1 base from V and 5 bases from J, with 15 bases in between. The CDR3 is CASSLGILATDNEQFF. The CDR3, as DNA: TGTGCCAGCAGCTTAGGGATTCTAGCCACCGACAATGAGCAGTTCTTC. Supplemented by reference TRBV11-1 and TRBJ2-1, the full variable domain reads EAEVAQSPRYKITEKSQAVAFWCDPISGHATLYWYRQILGQGPELLVQFQDESVVDDSQLPKDRFSAERLKGVDSTLKIQPAELGDSAMYLCASSLGILATDNEQFFGPGTRLTVL.

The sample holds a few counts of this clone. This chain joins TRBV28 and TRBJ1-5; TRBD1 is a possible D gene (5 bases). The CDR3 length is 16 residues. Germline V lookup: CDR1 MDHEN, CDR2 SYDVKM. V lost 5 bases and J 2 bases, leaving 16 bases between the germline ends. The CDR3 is CASSPTGTRGNQPQHF. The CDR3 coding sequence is TGTGCCAGCAGTCCCACAGGAACCCGCGGCAATCAGCCCCAGCATTTT.